This entry lists 9 T cell receptor beta chains sequenced from one sample in a study of blood T cell repertoires in COVID-19. This table comes from immunoSEQ multiplex PCR, and its TCRdb copy is limited to in-frame clones, with some not included. This table has over 80,000 clones, about 87% appearing once. Input material: peripheral blood. The receptors stem from a human donor in a cohort sampled during active COVID-19.

J is TRBJ1-2 and V is TRBV28; tentatively, D is TRBD1 (5 bases). With 3 bases removed from V and 3 bases from J, the gap between germline ends came to 14 bases. The CDR3 runs to 15 residues. CDR1 MDHEN and CDR2 SYDVKM come from the germline V gene. The CDR3 loop is CASSFWRQTDYGYTF. The CDR3 nucleotides are TGTGCCAGCAGTTTTTGGAGACAGACCGACTATGGCTACACCTTC.

The chain has TRBV5-4 and TRBJ2-5; weak D call: TRBD2 (6 bases). From germline, CDR1 is SGHNT and CDR2 YYREEE (reference sequence). The CDR3 is 14 residues long. Trimming removed 2 bases at V and 2 bases at J, with 10 bases between. Here the CDR3 reads CASSLAGDQETQYF. Here the CDR3 DNA reads TGTGCCAGCAGCTTAGCGGGCGATCAAGAGACCCAGTACTTC. The variable domain in full, with the rest retrieved from reference TRBV5-4 and TRBJ2-5, is ETGVTQSPTHLIKTRGQQVTLRCSSQSGHNTVSWYQQALGQGPQFIFQYYREEENGRGNFPPRFSGLQFPNYSSELNVNALELDDSALYLCASSLAGDQETQYFGPGTRLLVL.

This clone has a single count. The CDR3 region has the DNA TGCAGTGCTAGTGCCAGGGGAACCTATGGCTACACCTTC. It encodes CSASARGTYGYTF. The gene calls are TRBV20-1 and TRBJ1-2; perhaps TRBD1 as D (6 bases). Looked up from germline, CDR1 is DFQATT and CDR2 is SNEGSKA (reference sequence). With 3 bases removed from V and 4 bases from J, the gap between germline ends came to 12 bases. The CDR3 loop spans 13 amino acids.

This clone was detected only once. This chain links TRBV9 with TRBJ2-1, with 7 positions matching TRBD1. The CDR3 spans 15 residues. Trimming removed 0 bases from V and 3 bases from J; junction bases left unmatched: 3. The V gene's germline CDR1 is SGDLS and CDR2 YYNGEE. DNA for the CDR3: TGTGCCAGCAGCGTAGAACAGGGGAGCTACAATGAGCAGTTCTTC. Its translation: CASSVEQGSYNEQFF.

The rearrangement links TRBV7-2 to TRBJ2-3, with D possibly TRBD2 on 6 matching bases. Germline V lookup: CDR1 SGHTA, CDR2 FQGNSA. Trimming stripped 8 bases from V and 3 bases from J, with 21 bases between. The CDR3 contains 16 residues. The CDR3 loop is CASGRRRATGTDTQYF. CDR3 sequence (DNA): TGTGCCAGCGGACGCCGGAGGGCAACGGGGACAGATACGCAGTATTTT.

In this sample, this clone turned up once. V gene TRBV10-3 combines with J gene TRBJ2-1, with 9 nucleotides matching TRBD2. J gave up 1 base and V 5 bases, and 9 bases lay outside the gene matches. The CDR3 sequence is 17 residues long. Germline loops: CDR1 ENHRY, CDR2 SYGVKD. The CDR3 sequence: CAISFGQRGESYNEQFF. The CDR3 DNA reads as TGTGCCATCAGTTTCGGACAGCGGGGGGAGTCCTACAATGAGCAGTTCTTC.

The V gene is TRBV6-4, the J gene TRBJ2-1; 7 bases align to TRBD2. Germline CDR1 and CDR2: MRHNA and SNTAGT. J lost 0 bases, V lost 5 bases, and 7 bases had no gene match. This CDR3 is 16 amino acids long. The CDR3 loop reads CASSPGTSDSYNEQFF. The CDR3 region has the DNA TGTGCCAGCAGTCCGGGCACTAGCGACTCCTACAATGAGCAGTTCTTC.

The chain couples TRBV24-1 to TRBJ2-1, with D perhaps TRBD2 (5 bases). This CDR3 is built from 14 residues. Germline CDR1 KGHDR, CDR2 SFDVKD. Trimming left V 5 bases short and J 6 bases short, with 13 bases between. CDR3 coding DNA: TGTGCCACCAGTGCGGGAATCGTCAGCAATGAGCAGTTCTTC. Its translation: CATSAGIVSNEQFF.

CDR3 in DNA: TGTGCCAGCAGTTACCCGGCTAGCGGGATCACAGATACGCAGTATTTT. Protein: CASSYPASGITDTQYF. The chain combines TRBV6-6 with TRBJ2-3, with 9 bases fitting TRBD2. Germline-derived CDR1 and CDR2 are MNHNY and SVGAGI (reference sequence). The CDR3 runs to 16 residues. With 2 bases clipped from V and 2 bases from J, the junction kept 5 bases outside the gene matches.